This entry lists 10 T cell receptor beta chains sequenced from one sample in a study of T cell responses to AZD1222 COVID-19 vaccine. Some clones are missing from TCRdb's copy, which holds only in-frame ones; the method was immunoSEQ multiplex PCR. The sample consists of about 150,000 clones, under 95% of them appearing once. The sample in question was peripheral blood, obtained on day 0 of AZD1222 vaccination. The receptors derive from an adult in good health.

In its sample, this clone was seen once. The chain joins TRBV19 to TRBJ1-1; 9 bases agree with TRBD1. CDR1 LNHDA and CDR2 SQIVND come from the germline V gene (reference sequence). The CDR3 sequence is 15 residues long. The V segment lost 6 bases and the J segment 0 bases; nucleotides outside the gene matches: 5. CDR3 nucleotide sequence: TGTGCCAGTAGCGACAGGGGGAGACTGAACACTGAAGCTTTCTTT. It yields the protein CASSDRGRLNTEAFF.

The chain carries TRBV5-1 and TRBJ2-2; D is unclear. The CDR3 contains 15 residues. The germline V gene has CDR1 SGHRS and CDR2 YFSETQ. V was trimmed by 2 bases and J by 0 bases, leaving 8 bases between them. The CDR3 nucleotides read TGCGCCAGCAGCTTAAACGCGGCGAACACCGGGGAGCTGTTTTTT. As protein: CASSLNAANTGELFF.

This clone appeared a few times. The chain combines TRBV19 with TRBJ1-3; TRBD1 aligns across 10 bases. CDR3 length: 14 amino acids. The trim removed 4 bases at V and 4 bases at J, leaving 1 base unmatched. The germline V gene has CDR1 LNHDA and CDR2 SQIVND (reference sequence). CDR3 sequence (DNA): TGTGCCAGTAGTAGGGGACAGGGGGGAAACACCATATATTTT. Translating it yields CASSRGQGGNTIYF.

The V and J genes are TRBV6-1 and TRBJ2-3; possibly TRBD1 or TRBD2 for D (5 bases each). CDR1 is MNHNS and CDR2 is SASEGT in the germline V gene. The ends were cut back, 5 bases at V and 1 base at J, with 10 bases in the middle. The CDR3 contains 14 residues. Here the CDR3 reads CASSYGGGTDTQYF. The CDR3 DNA is TGTGCCAGCAGTTATGGGGGTGGCACAGATACGCAGTATTTT.

This chain joins TRBV10-3 and TRBJ2-7, with D unresolved. Germline CDR1 ENHRY, CDR2 SYGVKD. CDR3 size: 13 residues. The V end was cut by 10 bases, the J end by 2 bases, with 15 bases between. This CDR3 is CATKSTVTYEQYF. DNA of the CDR3: TGTGCCACCAAATCGACGGTCACCTACGAGCAGTACTTC.

This chain links TRBV10-3 with TRBJ1-1; TRBD1 matches 7 bases. The CDR3 consists of 15 residues. Germline trimming cut 5 bases from V and 3 bases from J; bases unmatched to any gene: 9. Germline V gives CDR1 ENHRY, CDR2 SYGVKD. The CDR3 spells CAISFSGTADTEAFF. CDR3 sequence (DNA): TGTGCCATCAGTTTCTCTGGGACAGCGGACACTGAAGCTTTCTTT.

J is TRBJ1-3 and V is TRBV28; tentative D call: TRBD1 (6 bases). Between the trimmed V and J ends, which lost 4 bases and 4 bases, there was a span of 17 bases. CDR3 length equals 16 residues. Germline loops: CDR1 MDHEN, CDR2 SYDVKM. CDR3 sequence: CASSSAPLGAGNTIYF. CDR3 nucleotide sequence: TGTGCCAGCAGTTCAGCCCCGCTGGGGGCGGGAAACACCATATATTTT.

The CDR3 DNA follows: TGTGCCAGCAGCTTAGCGAGCCGCCTGACTAGCGACGAGACCCAGTACTTC. Translated, it gives CASSLASRLTSDETQYF. The J gene is TRBJ2-5, the V gene TRBV7-8; 8 nucleotides line up with TRBD2. Germline CDR1 and CDR2: SGHVS and FQNEAQ. The CDR3 has 17 residues. After removal of 0 bases from V and 5 bases from J, the junction contained 11 bases not matched to a gene.

The chain couples TRBV10-3 to TRBJ2-1, with TRBD2 matching over 14 bases. With V trimmed by 4 bases and J by 7 bases, 12 bases remained unmatched. The CDR3 contains 18 residues. Germline CDR1 reads ENHRY; CDR2 reads SYGVKD. The CDR3 bases are TGTGCCATCAGTGGAAGGGGACTAGCGGGGGACTTGCGGAATGAGCAGTTCTTC. It specifies CAISGRGLAGDLRNEQFF.

In its sample, this clone was seen a few times. The V gene is TRBV5-5, the J gene TRBJ1-3, with D maybe TRBD1 (6 bases). Germline CDR1 SGHKS, CDR2 YYEKEE (reference sequence). The CDR3 spans 16 residues. Trimming cost V 4 bases and J 2 bases, with 16 bases left between them. The CDR3, as DNA: TGTGCCAGCAGCCACGGACAGCAGGGCCCTGGAAACACCATATATTTT. This sequence encodes CASSHGQQGPGNTIYF.